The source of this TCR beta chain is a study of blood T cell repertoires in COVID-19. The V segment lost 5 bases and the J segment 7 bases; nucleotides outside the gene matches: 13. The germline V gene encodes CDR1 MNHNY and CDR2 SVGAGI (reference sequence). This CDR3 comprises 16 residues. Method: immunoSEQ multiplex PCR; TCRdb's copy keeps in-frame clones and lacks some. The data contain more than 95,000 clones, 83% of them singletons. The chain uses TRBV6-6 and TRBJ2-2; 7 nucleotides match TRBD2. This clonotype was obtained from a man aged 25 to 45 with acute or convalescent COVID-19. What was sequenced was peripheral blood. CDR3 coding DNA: TGTGCCAGCAGTCCCCTATTGAGCGGGGTCGGCGGGGAGCTGTTTTTT. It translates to CASSPLLSGVGGELFF.